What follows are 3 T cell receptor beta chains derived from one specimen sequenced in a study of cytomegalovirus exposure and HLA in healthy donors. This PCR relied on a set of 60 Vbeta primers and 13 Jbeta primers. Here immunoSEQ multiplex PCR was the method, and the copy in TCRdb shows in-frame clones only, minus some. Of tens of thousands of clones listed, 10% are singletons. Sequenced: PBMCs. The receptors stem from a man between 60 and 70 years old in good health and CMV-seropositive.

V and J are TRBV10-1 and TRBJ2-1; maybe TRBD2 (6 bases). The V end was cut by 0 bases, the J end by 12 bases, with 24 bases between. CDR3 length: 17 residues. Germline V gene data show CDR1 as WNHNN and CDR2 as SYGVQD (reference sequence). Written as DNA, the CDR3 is TGCGCCAGCAGTGAGTCAAGGGTGGGGGGTTCAGGGTTCAGGCAGTTCTTC. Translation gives CASSESRVGGSGFRQFF.

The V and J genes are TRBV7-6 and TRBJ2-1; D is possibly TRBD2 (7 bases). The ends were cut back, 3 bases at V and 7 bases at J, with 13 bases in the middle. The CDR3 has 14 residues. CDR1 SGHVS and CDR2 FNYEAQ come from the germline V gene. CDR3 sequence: CASSFRGANNEQFF. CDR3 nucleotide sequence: TGTGCCAGCAGCTTTCGGGGGGCCAATAATGAGCAGTTCTTC.

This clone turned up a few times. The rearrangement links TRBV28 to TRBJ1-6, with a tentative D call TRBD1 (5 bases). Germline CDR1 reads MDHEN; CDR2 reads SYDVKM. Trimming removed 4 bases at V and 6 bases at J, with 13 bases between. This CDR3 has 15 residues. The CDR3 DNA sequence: TGTGCCAGCAGTTCCCCCGGGGGAGGTAATTCACCCCTCCACTTT. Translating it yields CASSSPGGGNSPLHF.